The next 10 T cell receptor beta chains were all read from a single sample in a study of identical twins. In TCRdb, the 5' RACE reads were re-called with MiXCR into one record per CDR3 protein. The profile shows 400,000 to 500,000 distinct CDR3 sequences, approximately 14% of them singletons. The data were also submitted as part of a second study, on yellow fever vaccine responses in identical twins.

The specimen was CD4+ T cells sorted from blood. These receptors all come from a woman younger than 30 in good health.

The chain has TRBV14 and TRBJ1-1, with no clear D. The CDR3 runs 13 residues. V lost 0 bases to trimming and J lost 3 bases, with 5 bases between them. The germline V gene has CDR1 SGHDN and CDR2 FVKESK. As DNA, the CDR3 is TGTGCCAGCAGCCAAGATGCATACACTGAAGCTTTCTTT. Residues: CASSQDAYTEAFF.

A note on this clonotype: This clone may be a read error of a much larger clone one base away. V gene TRBV9 combines with J gene TRBJ2-3, with 10 bases lining up with TRBD2. Germline V gives CDR1 SGDLS, CDR2 YYNGEE. The ends lost 0 bases at V and 4 bases at J; junction bases unmatched: 8. The CDR3 runs 17 residues. For the CDR3, the DNA is TGTGCCAGCAGCGTAGCTAGCGGGGGAGCTAGCGCAGATACGCAGTATTTT. It is translated as CASSVASGGASADTQYF.

The chain carries TRBV14 and TRBJ2-7; TRBD1 is a possible D gene (6 bases). The length of the CDR3 is 13 residues. Germline V gene lookup returns CDR1 SGHDN and CDR2 FVKESK. V dropped 1 base and J dropped 3 bases, with 7 bases sitting between them. In DNA, the CDR3 is TGTGCCAGCAGCCAAGGCAGGGGCTACGAGCAGTACTTC. Its translation is CASSQGRGYEQYF.

The CDR3 is CSATRVYTGELFF. DNA of the CDR3: TGCAGTGCTACCAGGGTTTACACCGGGGAGCTGTTTTTT. This chain connects TRBV20-1 to TRBJ2-2; weak D call: TRBD1 (5 bases). The CDR3 sequence is 13 residues long. Germline lookup yields CDR1 DFQATT and CDR2 SNEGSKA (reference sequence). V shed 4 bases and J shed 3 bases, with 9 bases lying between them.

This clonotype has only a few counts. This chain uses TRBV12-3 or TRBV12-4 with TRBJ2-7, with TRBD1 matching over 7 bases. This CDR3 contains 15 residues. Trimming cost V 5 bases and J 3 bases; bases outside gene matches: 10. CDR3 coding DNA: TGTGCCAGCAGTACCCGACAGGGTATGGTCTACGAGCAGTACTTC. As protein: CASSTRQGMVYEQYF.

This clonotype was counted a few times. V usage is TRBV27 and J usage is TRBJ2-7; maybe TRBD2 (6 bases). Trimming took off 3 bases at V and 5 bases at J, with 23 bases between the two ends. CDR1 MNHEY and CDR2 SMNVEV come from the germline V gene (reference sequence). The CDR3 has 17 amino acids. The CDR3 protein is CASSFRASAGSYHEQYF. As DNA, the CDR3 is TGTGCCAGCAGTTTTAGGGCTTCCGCGGGATCCTACCACGAGCAGTACTTC.

This chain links TRBV25-1 with TRBJ2-7; perhaps TRBD1 as D (7 bases). Looked up from germline, CDR1 is MGHDK and CDR2 is SYGVNS. V lost 10 bases to trimming and J lost 2 bases, with 15 bases between them. The CDR3 has 13 residues. The CDR3 here is CATTPRGAYEQYF. DNA for the CDR3: TGTGCCACCACACCCAGGGGGGCCTACGAGCAGTACTTC.

This sequence joins TRBV9 and TRBJ2-7, with D possibly matching TRBD2 (6 bases). The germline V gene encodes CDR1 SGDLS and CDR2 YYNGEE. Trimming removed 0 bases at V and 3 bases at J, with 10 bases between. This CDR3 has 14 residues. The CDR3 reads CASSVAPTSYEQYF. The CDR3 DNA is TGTGCCAGCAGCGTAGCCCCGACTAGCTACGAGCAGTACTTC. The variable domain in full, with the rest retrieved from reference TRBV9 and TRBJ2-7, is DSGVTQTPKHLITATGQRVTLRCSPRSGDLSVYWYQQSLDQGLQFLIQYYNGEERAKGNILERFSAQQFPDLHSELNLSSLELGDSALYFCASSVAPTSYEQYFGPGTRLTVT.

The J gene is TRBJ2-7, the V gene TRBV19, with D possibly being TRBD2 (6 bases). Trimming removed 2 bases from V and 4 bases from J, with 15 bases in between. Germline loops: CDR1 LNHDA, CDR2 SQIVND (reference sequence). The CDR3 is made up of 15 amino acids. The CDR3, as DNA: TGTGCCAGTAGTATATCTGGCTCGGAGGGATACGAGCAGTACTTC. Protein sequence: CASSISGSEGYEQYF. The whole variable domain, remainder taken from reference TRBV19 and TRBJ2-7, is DGGITQSPKYLFRKEGQNVTLSCEQNLNHDAMYWYRQDPGQGLRLIYYSQIVNDFQKGDIAEGYSVSREKKESFPLTVTSAQKNPTAFYLCASSISGSEGYEQYFGPGTRLTVT.

J is TRBJ2-7 and V is TRBV6-5; TRBD1 aligns across 8 bases. CDR1 is MNHEY, CDR2 SVGAGI, per germline. This CDR3 comprises 12 residues. Germline trimming cut 8 bases from V and 5 bases from J; bases unmatched to any gene: 5. CDR3 in amino acids: CASGRTGNEQYF. CDR3 bases: TGTGCCAGCGGTAGGACAGGGAACGAGCAGTACTTC.